The source of this T cell receptor (beta chain) is a study of cytomegalovirus exposure and HLA in healthy donors. For this clone: Antigen unknown.

Germline V lookup: CDR1 MNHEY, CDR2 SVGAGI. The CDR3 totals 15 residues. V lost 3 bases, J lost 8 bases, and 16 bases lay in between. Donors were ostensibly healthy at sampling, although undocumented immune exposures were probable. Researchers ran the PCR with 60 Vbeta and 13 Jbeta primers. The assay was immunoSEQ multiplex PCR, and TCRdb's table has in-frame clones only and misses some. In the table there are 80,000 to 95,000 clones, roughly four fifths of which are singletons. The study's findings and limits: Most TCR beta V segments were productive about 90% or about 30% of the time in an earlier analysis. The authors judged a highly shared variant cluster likely a sequencing artifact.

The chain carries TRBV6-5 and TRBJ1-4; D is unclear. The specimen sequenced was PBMCs. The source is a woman aged 18-29 years in good health and CMV-seropositive. CDR3 in DNA: TGTGCCAGCAGTTATGAAGGGTCGGCGGGGGAAAAACTGTTTTTT. It encodes CASSYEGSAGEKLFF.